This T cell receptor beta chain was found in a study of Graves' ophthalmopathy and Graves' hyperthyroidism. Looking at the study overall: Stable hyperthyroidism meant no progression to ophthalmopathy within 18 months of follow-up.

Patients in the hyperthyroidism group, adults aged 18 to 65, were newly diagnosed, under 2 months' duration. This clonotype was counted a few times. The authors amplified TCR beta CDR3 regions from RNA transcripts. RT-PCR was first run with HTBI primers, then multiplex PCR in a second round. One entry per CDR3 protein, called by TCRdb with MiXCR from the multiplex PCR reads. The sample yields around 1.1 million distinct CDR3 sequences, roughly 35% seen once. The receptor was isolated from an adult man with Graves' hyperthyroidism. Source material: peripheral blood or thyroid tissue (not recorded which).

The CDR3 region has the DNA TGCGCCAGCAGCCGGCACCTGGACAGGGAACAAGAGACCCAGTACTTC. Translating gives CASSRHLDREQETQYF. This sequence joins TRBV4-3 and TRBJ2-5, with 8 bases lining up with TRBD1. The CDR3 has 16 amino acids. Germline V gives CDR1 LGHNA, CDR2 YSLEER. With V trimmed by 4 bases and J by 2 bases, 9 bases remained unmatched.